These 10 T cell receptor beta chains were all obtained from the same sample, sequenced in a study of OX40 agonist ivuxolimab in advanced cancers. The protocol was immunoSEQ multiplex PCR, while the TCRdb copy is restricted to in-frame clones and leaves out a portion. The sample includes approximately 42,000 clones, around 90% of them seen just once. The sample in question was CD4+ or CD8+ T cells sorted from blood, obtained in a trial of the OX40 agonist ivuxolimab. The source of these receptors is an adult with an advanced solid tumor such as melanoma, head and neck, liver or kidney cancer.

The V gene is TRBV6-6, the J gene TRBJ2-5; no reliable D call. This CDR3 is 11 amino acids long. CDR1 is MNHNY, CDR2 SVGAGI, per germline (reference sequence). V dropped 6 bases and J dropped 4 bases, with 6 bases sitting between them. This CDR3 reads CASRSGETQYF. The CDR3 DNA follows: TGTGCCAGCAGGTCTGGAGAGACCCAGTACTTC.

The chain couples TRBV27 to TRBJ1-2; D gene uncertain. Germline loops: CDR1 MNHEY, CDR2 SMNVEV (reference sequence). The V and J ends lost 7 bases and 0 bases respectively, with 18 bases between them. The CDR3 totals 16 residues. The CDR3 sequence: CASTSLDITSNYGYTF. In nucleotides, the CDR3 is TGTGCCAGCACCTCTTTAGACATCACCTCTAACTATGGCTACACCTTC.

This chain uses TRBV6-1 with TRBJ1-1; no reliable D call. Germline lookup yields CDR1 MNHNS and CDR2 SASEGT. Between the trimmed V and J ends, which lost 6 bases and 1 base, there was a span of 9 bases. The CDR3 totals 13 residues. CDR3 sequence: CASRPNKNTEAFF. The DNA for the CDR3 is TGTGCCAGCAGGCCGAACAAGAACACTGAAGCTTTCTTT.

The genes are TRBV21-1 and TRBJ1-1; the D call in the table, TRBD1, was not verified against the DNA. TRBV21-1 is assigned pseudogene status. The CDR3 extends over 12 amino acids. Here the CDR3 reads CASSNGDREAFF. The CDR3 coding sequence is TGTGCCAGCAGCAACGGGGACAGGGAAGCTTTCTTT.

The CDR3 sequence: CASSSGQGTNEQFF. CDR3 nucleotide sequence: TGTGCCAGCAGCTCGGGACAGGGTACGAATGAGCAGTTCTTC. The chain is built from TRBV7-3 and TRBJ2-1; TRBD1 matches at 9 bases. There are 14 residues in the CDR3. V trimming: 4 bases; J trimming: 7 bases; junction bases outside the gene matches: 5. Germline V gene data show CDR1 as SGHTA and CDR2 as FQGTGA.

This chain uses TRBV29-1 with TRBJ1-2; no clear D. V was cut by 0 bases and J by 10 bases, with 21 bases left in between. From germline, CDR1 is SQVTM and CDR2 ANQGSEA. The length of the CDR3 is 15 residues. The CDR3 sequence: CSVEDRQAPSLAYTF. DNA of the CDR3: TGCAGCGTTGAAGATCGACAAGCTCCCTCCCTTGCCTACACCTTC.

The rearrangement joins TRBV6-5 to TRBJ1-5; unclear D gene. CDR1 is MNHEY and CDR2 is SVGAGI in the germline V gene. Trimming removed 2 bases from V and 0 bases from J, with 8 bases in between. There are 15 residues in the CDR3. The CDR3 sequence: CASSYQDRSNQPQHF. Written as DNA, the CDR3 is TGTGCCAGCAGTTACCAGGACCGTAGCAATCAGCCCCAGCATTTT.

This clone was detected once. This chain links TRBV29-1 with TRBJ1-1; D not certain. Germline lookup yields CDR1 SQVTM and CDR2 ANQGSEA. Trimming took 1 base from V and 4 from J, leaving 4 bases between them. This CDR3 is built from 11 residues. The CDR3 reads CSVEGGTEAFF. CDR3 nucleotides: TGCAGCGTTGAAGGGGGCACTGAAGCTTTCTTT. Based on the CDR3 plus reference TRBV29-1 and TRBJ1-1, the full variable domain is SAVISQKPSRDICQRGTSLTIQCQVDSQVTMMFWYRQQPGQSLTLIATANQGSEATYESGFVIDKFPISRPNLTFSTLTVSNMSPEDSSIYLCSVEGGTEAFFGQGTRLTVV.

V is TRBV7-7 and J is TRBJ2-1, with 7 bases aligning to TRBD1. Trimming took 4 bases from V and 0 from J; bases not matched to a gene: 3. CDR3 length equals 15 residues. Per the germline V gene, CDR1 is SSHAT and CDR2 is FNYEAQ (reference sequence). The CDR3 region has the DNA TGTGCCAGCAGCTCACGGACAGGCTCCTACAATGAGCAGTTCTTC. Residues: CASSSRTGSYNEQFF.

This chain connects TRBV9 to TRBJ1-2, with 9 bases that match TRBD1. V lost 0 bases and J lost 4; bases outside the gene matches: 1. The CDR3 runs to 14 residues. Germline V gives CDR1 SGDLS, CDR2 YYNGEE. The CDR3 DNA follows: TGTGCCAGCAGCGTAGGGGACAGGGCCTATGGCTACACCTTC. This codes for CASSVGDRAYGYTF.